This section outlines one TCR beta chain sequence together with its context. Trimming cost V 4 bases and J 1 base, with 14 bases left between them. Germline CDR1 is LGHDT and CDR2 is YNNKEL (reference sequence). This CDR3 spans 15 amino acids. The data are from a study of blood T cell repertoires in COVID-19. About the research overall: Collection of acute and convalescent COVID-19 samples took place in the United States, Italy and Spain. From T cells, B-cell-depleted T cells, or PBMCs came the material, which was cDNA or gDNA.

Authors' analysis steps: Estimation of nucleated cell counts was performed using reference gene primer amplification. Profiled with immunoSEQ multiplex PCR; TCRdb holds only in-frame clones, not every one. From that table come the V and J calls and clone size; the DNA was used to work out D and trimming. The sample has some 35,000 clones; 80% to 90% are singletons. This clonotype originated in a human donor in a cohort sampled during active COVID-19. Sequencing was done on a sample of peripheral blood. J is TRBJ2-7 and V is TRBV3-1 (or the pseudogene TRBV3-2); D may be TRBD2 (5 bases). CDR3 region: CASSPLVARSYEQYF. The CDR3 DNA is TGTGCCAGCAGCCCCCTCGTAGCGAGGTCCTACGAGCAGTACTTC.